This entry features one T cell receptor beta chain sequence. The record originates from a study of cytomegalovirus exposure and HLA in healthy donors. Use of 60 Vbeta and 13 Jbeta primers characterized the PCR. Original handling: About 11 million of about 80 million unique TCR beta chains were shared, per a later count. Assay used: immunoSEQ multiplex PCR; TCRdb lists only in-frame clones, some missing. V and J calls and clone size come straight from that table; D and trimming were deduced from the DNA. This table holds under 200,000 clones, 65% to 70% found once. The CDR3 sequence is 12 residues long. Trimming pared 6 bases from V and 2 bases from J, leaving 6 bases between. The germline CDR1 and CDR2 sequences are SGHRS and YFSETQ.

The sequencing input was PBMCs. V usage is TRBV5-1 and J usage is TRBJ2-1; D call uncertain. The origin of this receptor is a woman under 30 in good health and CMV-seropositive. As DNA, the CDR3 is TGCGCCAGCAAAAATACCTACAATGAGCAGTTCTTC. The encoded protein is CASKNTYNEQFF. The full variable domain, its missing parts supplied by reference TRBV5-1 and TRBJ2-1, is KAGVTQTPRYLIKTRGQQVTLSCSPISGHRSVSWYQQTPGQGLQFLFEYFSETQRNKGNFPGRFSGRQFSNSRSEMNVSTLELGDSALYLCASKNTYNEQFFGPGTRLTVL.